The TCR beta chain under discussion was sequenced for a study of cytomegalovirus exposure and HLA in healthy donors. Study outcomes and limitations: The authors enumerated 164 TCR beta chains as linked to cytomegalovirus. Near-uniform donor sequencing depth was presumed by presence/absence analyses. Productive rates of about 90% or about 30% were seen for most TCR beta V segments in an earlier analysis. DRB1 showed the most TCR associations and HLA-C the fewest in a later analysis, as rates varied by HLA locus.

Both 60 Vbeta primers and 13 Jbeta primers went into the PCR. Profiled with immunoSEQ multiplex PCR; TCRdb holds only in-frame clones, not every one. Among 95,000 to 120,000 clones, 82% were seen once, and the ten largest hold around 2.5%. Note on this clone: Its antigen is undetermined.

The clonotype comes from a woman aged 18-29 years in good health and CMV-seronegative. Material for sequencing was PBMCs.

For the CDR3, the DNA is TGTGCCAGCAGTTACTCGAGAAGGGGCGATCAGCCCCAGCATTTT. This gives the protein CASSYSRRGDQPQHF. The rearrangement joins TRBV6-5 to TRBJ1-5; maybe TRBD1 (5 bases). V was trimmed by 0 bases and J by 5 bases, leaving 11 bases between them. The CDR3 is 15 residues long. Germline CDR1 reads MNHEY; CDR2 reads SVGAGI.